This record covers a single T cell receptor (beta chain). No cognate antigen has been identified for it. These data come from a study of monozygotic twins with inflammatory bowel disease (dated by TCRdb to between 2019 and 2020). For the study in its entirety: In total, 30 or so monozygotic twin pairs made up the full study: 19 Danish pairs, all IBD-discordant, plus nine German pairs, of which four were IBD-concordant and five were IBD-discordant. Within discordant pairs, disease-associated traits were sought mainly by comparing IBD patients with their genetically identical healthy co-twins. Each individual had, on average, about 151 000 unique TCRalpha sequences and 181 000 unique TCRbeta sequences available for analysis. Summary of the overall study and its limitations: The analysis was unable to tell apart different T cell subtypes. The results gave no support for a single strong signal or clonotype linked to IBD. Repertoire similarity did not differ between concordant and discordant twins, which could be due to limited statistical power. Because patients received different immunosuppressive treatments, the repertoires may have picked up extra background noise and variability between individuals. IBD patients shared fewer clonotypes with other individuals than healthy twins did, most markedly in patients showing signs of disease activity. TCRbeta repertoire diversity, by inverse Simpson index, was decreased in IBD patients compared with their healthy co-twins.

Library preparation employed 5' RACE. Preparation of each TCR library used about 4,000 ng of total RNA. For each sample, cDNA synthesis was carried out in eight separate reactions using SMARTScribe reverse transcriptase. Unique molecular identifiers containing a 6-nucleotide sample barcode were introduced through template switching during cDNA synthesis. TCRalpha and TCRbeta cDNA was amplified by two nested PCRs of about 15 and 9 cycles, with bead purification after each PCR. Before amplification, cDNA was treated with uracil DNA-glycosylase and purified using the QIAquick PCR purification kit. The second PCR was the step at which Illumina TruSeq-compatible adapters and sample-specific barcodes were added. Library quality and concentration were assessed using TapeStation and Qubit, and 5 ng of each library was pooled. The pooled libraries were sequenced with 2 x 100 bp reads and custom sequencing primers on an Illumina HiSeq2500 single-index Rapid Run. The authors' pipeline ran thus. MiGEC version 1.2.6 was used for UMI-based consensus assembly to correct PCR and sequencing errors. MiXCR version 2.1.1 handled V(D)J alignment, clonotype assembly and CDR3 extraction. To normalise gene usage, clonotype sharing and MAIT/NKT TCR abundance, the top 1000, 10 000 and 20 000 clonotypes in each sample were analysed. After downsampling to 27 000 UMIs, diversity was calculated as the inverse Simpson index using the vegan R package. Statistical testing used paired Mann-Whitney U tests on the discordant twin pairs and applied Benjamini-Hochberg correction for multiple testing. Following reprocessing of the reads by TCRdb, the data hold one row per CDR3 protein sequence and no DNA is available. For this entry, the V and J calls and clone size follow TCRdb and not the study's own pipeline. This sample's listing comprises over 150,000 distinct CDR3 sequences. 2.4% of the sample is in the top ten clones.

From each donor, an approximately 2.5 ml peripheral blood sample was collected into PAXgene tubes and kept at -80 degrees C. Without T cell sorting, total RNA was isolated from whole blood using the PAXgene blood miRNA kit on an automated QIAcube. Peripheral blood from monozygotic twin pairs concordant or discordant for inflammatory bowel disease was subjected to deep TCRalpha and TCRbeta repertoire profiling with unique molecular barcoding. Smoking habits were recorded for all twin pairs, with individuals classified as current, former or never smokers. The source is a human donor with ulcerative colitis or Crohn's disease, or a healthy co-twin of an affected twin (not recorded which). Specimen: blood.

The CDR3 protein sequence reads: CASSPGTGSRELFF. Recombination joined TRBV28 with TRBJ2-2; the D call of TRBD1 rests on TCRdb alone, since no DNA is present to check it. CDR1 MDHEN and CDR2 SYDVKM were looked up in the germline V gene. The cysteine opens and the phenylalanine closes a CDR3 of 14 amino acids. No DNA was logged.